A selection of T cell receptor beta chains follows, all from one sample in a study of blood T cells in healthy people across ages. One entry per CDR3 protein results from TCRdb running MiXCR on the 5' RACE reads. The sample has hundreds of thousands of distinct CDR3 sequences; 40% to 50% are singletons. The specimen sequenced was blood. The receptors derive from a man in his fifties or sixties in good health. The CDR3 runs from the conserved cysteine through the conserved F or W. A D gene is named only where the DNA matches it firmly. Clone size, where shown, is once, few, many, or a class for clones that have expanded.

cdr3_nt: TGTGCCAGCACCCGAGGAGAGGGGGGGACCTACGAGCAGTACTTC
cdr3_aa: CASTRGEGGTYEQYF
clone_size: -
d_call: -
v_call: TRBV12-3/TRBV12-4
j_call: TRBJ2-7

cdr3_nt: TGTGCCAGCAGTGAATTTTCACTATCAGATACGCAGTATTTT
cdr3_aa: CASSEFSLSDTQYF
clone_size: -
d_call: -
v_call: TRBV25-1
j_call: TRBJ2-3

cdr3_nt: TGTGCCAGCAGAGGCCGGGGGAATGGTGGCTACACCTTC
cdr3_aa: CASRGRGNGGYTF
clone_size: few
d_call: -
v_call: TRBV27
j_call: TRBJ1-2

cdr3_nt: TGTGCCGGCAGCTTGTCCGGAGACAGGGTACAAGAGCAGTTCTTC
cdr3_aa: CAGSLSGDRVQEQFF
clone_size: -
d_call: TRBD1
v_call: TRBV7-7
j_call: TRBJ2-1

cdr3_nt: TGTGCCAGCAGCCGGGACAGATCTTACACCGGGGAGCTGTTTTTT
cdr3_aa: CASSRDRSYTGELFF
clone_size: -
d_call: TRBD1
v_call: TRBV12-3/TRBV12-4
j_call: TRBJ2-2

cdr3_nt: TGTGCCAGCAGTTACAGCGGGGGGGCCCCAACAGATACGCAGTATTTT
cdr3_aa: CASSYSGGAPTDTQYF
clone_size: -
d_call: TRBD2
v_call: TRBV6-5
j_call: TRBJ2-3

cdr3_nt: TGTGCCAGCAGCCTCGTGAACAGGGACTACGAGCAGTACTTC
cdr3_aa: CASSLVNRDYEQYF
clone_size: -
d_call: -
v_call: TRBV7-4
j_call: TRBJ2-7

cdr3_nt: TGTGCTAGTGCAGTCTCTGGGGCCGACGTCCTGACTTTC
cdr3_aa: CASAVSGADVLTF
clone_size: -
d_call: -
v_call: TRBV12-5
j_call: TRBJ2-6

cdr3_nt: TGCAGTGCTACGAGCCGGGACAGAGCCTGCTATAGCAATCAGCCCCAGCATTTT
cdr3_aa: CSATSRDRACYSNQPQHF
clone_size: -
d_call: TRBD1
v_call: TRBV20-1
j_call: TRBJ1-5

cdr3_nt: TGCGCCAGCAGCCAAGATCGGACCGGGGCCAATCAGCCCCAGCATTTT
cdr3_aa: CASSQDRTGANQPQHF
clone_size: -
d_call: -
v_call: TRBV4-3
j_call: TRBJ1-5

cdr3_nt: TGTGCCAGCAGCAACAACTGGGAGACCCAGTACTTC
cdr3_aa: CASSNNWETQYF
clone_size: -
d_call: -
v_call: TRBV6-5
j_call: TRBJ2-5

cdr3_nt: TGCAGCGTTGATAGCCTAGCGGGGGGCAACCAAGAGACCCAGTACTTC
cdr3_aa: CSVDSLAGGNQETQYF
clone_size: many
d_call: TRBD2
v_call: TRBV29-1
j_call: TRBJ2-5

cdr3_nt: TGTGCCAGCAGCTACGACCCGTACTCTGGGGCCAACGTCCTGACTTTC
cdr3_aa: CASSYDPYSGANVLTF
clone_size: -
d_call: -
v_call: TRBV2
j_call: TRBJ2-6

cdr3_nt: TGTGCCAGCAGACCCTCGGGGGCCATGTCCGGAGATACGCAGTATTTT
cdr3_aa: CASRPSGAMSGDTQYF
clone_size: -
d_call: -
v_call: TRBV6-2/TRBV6-3
j_call: TRBJ2-3

cdr3_nt: TGTGCCAGCAGCACCAGGGAGGGAATCGAGGTCTTCGGAGAGACCCAGTACTTC
cdr3_aa: CASSTREGIEVFGETQYF
clone_size: -
d_call: TRBD2
v_call: TRBV7-8
j_call: TRBJ2-5

cdr3_nt: TGTGCCAGCAGCTATGAAACCGACGAGCAGTACTTC
cdr3_aa: CASSYETDEQYF
clone_size: once
d_call: -
v_call: TRBV5-6
j_call: TRBJ2-7

cdr3_nt: TGCGCCAGCAGCCAAGAGAGAGGTTATCAGCCCCAGCATTTT
cdr3_aa: CASSQERGYQPQHF
clone_size: -
d_call: -
v_call: TRBV4-3
j_call: TRBJ1-5

cdr3_nt: TGTGCCAGCAGTTTAGGGACAGGGGTCAAAAACATTCAGTACTTC
cdr3_aa: CASSLGTGVKNIQYF
clone_size: few
d_call: TRBD1
v_call: TRBV27
j_call: TRBJ2-4

cdr3_nt: TGTGCCAGCAGAAGACGGGGGTTCAGCTATGGCTGCACCTTC
cdr3_aa: CASRRRGFSYGCTF
clone_size: -
d_call: -
v_call: TRBV6-5
j_call: TRBJ1-2

cdr3_nt: TGTGCCAGCAGAGAACAGGGGATTGGGGGCAATCAGCCCCAGCATTTT
cdr3_aa: CASREQGIGGNQPQHF
clone_size: few
d_call: TRBD1
v_call: TRBV6-1
j_call: TRBJ1-5

cdr3_nt: TGCGCCAGCAGCCAAGATGGGGGGCGATTGAACACTGAAGCTTTCTTT
cdr3_aa: CASSQDGGRLNTEAFF
clone_size: once
d_call: -
v_call: TRBV4-3
j_call: TRBJ1-1

cdr3_nt: TGCAGTGCTAGAGATACAGGGAGATCCTACAATGAGCAGTTCTTC
cdr3_aa: CSARDTGRSYNEQFF
clone_size: -
d_call: -
v_call: TRBV20-1
j_call: TRBJ2-1

cdr3_nt: TGTGCCAGCAGCTACCGCCTACCAAGTTTCAGCACAGATACGCAGTATTTT
cdr3_aa: CASSYRLPSFSTDTQYF
clone_size: few
d_call: -
v_call: TRBV7-2
j_call: TRBJ2-3

cdr3_nt: TGCGCCAGCAGCCAAGTGGGGGGCACAGATACGCAGTATTTT
cdr3_aa: CASSQVGGTDTQYF
clone_size: -
d_call: -
v_call: TRBV4-3
j_call: TRBJ2-3

cdr3_nt: TGTGCCAGCAGCTTGGTGGTTCCCAGGAACACTGAAGCTTTCTTT
cdr3_aa: CASSLVVPRNTEAFF
clone_size: -
d_call: -
v_call: TRBV5-6
j_call: TRBJ1-1

cdr3_nt: TGCGCCAGCAGCCACCCCATGGGTGAGCAGTTCTTC
cdr3_aa: CASSHPMGEQFF
clone_size: -
d_call: -
v_call: TRBV4-1
j_call: TRBJ2-1

cdr3_nt: TGCAGCGTCCCTAGGACAGGCAAAACTAACTATGGCTACACCTTC
cdr3_aa: CSVPRTGKTNYGYTF
clone_size: few
d_call: TRBD1
v_call: TRBV29-1
j_call: TRBJ1-2

cdr3_nt: TGTGCCAGCAGTTCCTCCTCGGGGGGGCCAAACACTGAAGCTTTCTTT
cdr3_aa: CASSSSSGGPNTEAFF
clone_size: few
d_call: -
v_call: TRBV6-6
j_call: TRBJ1-1

cdr3_nt: TGCAGCGTTGCCCGGACTAGCGGGGAACAAGAGACCCAGTACTTC
cdr3_aa: CSVARTSGEQETQYF
clone_size: -
d_call: TRBD2
v_call: TRBV29-1
j_call: TRBJ2-5

cdr3_nt: TGTGCCAGCAGTTGGGACCTGAGTCGTGAGCAGTTCTTC
cdr3_aa: CASSWDLSREQFF
clone_size: few
d_call: -
v_call: TRBV5-5
j_call: TRBJ2-1

cdr3_nt: TGTGCCAGCAGCACCGCAGGGGATCTTTGGACAGATACGCAGTATTTT
cdr3_aa: CASSTAGDLWTDTQYF
clone_size: -
d_call: -
v_call: TRBV9
j_call: TRBJ2-3

cdr3_nt: TGTGCCAGCAGCTTAGGCATGGGCCCCTACGAGCAGTACTTC
cdr3_aa: CASSLGMGPYEQYF
clone_size: -
d_call: -
v_call: TRBV7-2
j_call: TRBJ2-7

cdr3_nt: TGCGCCAGCAGCCAAGAGCAGACTAGCACAGATACGCAGTATTTT
cdr3_aa: CASSQEQTSTDTQYF
clone_size: few
d_call: -
v_call: TRBV4-3
j_call: TRBJ2-3

cdr3_nt: TGTGCCAGCAGCCCGAGTTATACGCAGTATTTT
cdr3_aa: CASSPSYTQYF
clone_size: few
d_call: -
v_call: TRBV28
j_call: TRBJ2-3

cdr3_nt: TGTGCCAGCTCATTTAACACAGGGCCAGCGGAGCAGTTCTTC
cdr3_aa: CASSFNTGPAEQFF
clone_size: -
d_call: -
v_call: TRBV18
j_call: TRBJ2-1

cdr3_nt: TGCAGTGCTAGCCGGGCTAGTCGGGAGACCCAGTACTTC
cdr3_aa: CSASRASRETQYF
clone_size: -
d_call: -
v_call: TRBV20-1
j_call: TRBJ2-5

cdr3_nt: TGTGCCAGCAGCTATACAGGGGCCTCGGGAGGCTACACCTTC
cdr3_aa: CASSYTGASGGYTF
clone_size: -
d_call: TRBD1
v_call: TRBV5-5
j_call: TRBJ1-2

cdr3_nt: TGTGCCAGCAGCAAAACGCCAGGGAGCTCCTACGAGCAGTACTTC
cdr3_aa: CASSKTPGSSYEQYF
clone_size: -
d_call: -
v_call: TRBV21-1
j_call: TRBJ2-7

cdr3_nt: TGTGCCAGCAGTTTGAACGGACCGCTGAACACTGAAGCTTTCTTT
cdr3_aa: CASSLNGPLNTEAFF
clone_size: -
d_call: -
v_call: TRBV12-3/TRBV12-4
j_call: TRBJ1-1

cdr3_nt: TGTGCCAGCAGTACCCTAAGGGGAGCCCAGCCCCAGCATTTT
cdr3_aa: CASSTLRGAQPQHF
clone_size: -
d_call: -
v_call: TRBV27
j_call: TRBJ1-5

cdr3_nt: TGTGCCAGCAGCTTAGGGGACAGGCCCGGGGAGCTGTTTTTT
cdr3_aa: CASSLGDRPGELFF
clone_size: -
d_call: TRBD1
v_call: TRBV7-2
j_call: TRBJ2-2

cdr3_nt: TGCAGTGCTAGAGTTCTGTTGAACACTGAAGCTTTCTTT
cdr3_aa: CSARVLLNTEAFF
clone_size: few
d_call: -
v_call: TRBV20-1
j_call: TRBJ1-1